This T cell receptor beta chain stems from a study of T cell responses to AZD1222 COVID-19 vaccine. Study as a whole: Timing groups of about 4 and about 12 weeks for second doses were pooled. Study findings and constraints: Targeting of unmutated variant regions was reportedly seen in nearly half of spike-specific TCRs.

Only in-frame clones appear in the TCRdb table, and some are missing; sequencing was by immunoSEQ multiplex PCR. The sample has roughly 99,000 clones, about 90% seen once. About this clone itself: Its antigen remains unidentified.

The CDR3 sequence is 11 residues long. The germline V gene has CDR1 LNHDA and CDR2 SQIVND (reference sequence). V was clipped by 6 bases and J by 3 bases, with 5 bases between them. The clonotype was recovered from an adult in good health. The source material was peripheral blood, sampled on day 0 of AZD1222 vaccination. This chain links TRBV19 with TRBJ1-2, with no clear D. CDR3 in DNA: TGTGCCAGTAGGAGAGACTATGGCTACACCTTC. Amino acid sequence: CASRRDYGYTF.